Below are 27 T cell receptor beta chains sequenced from a single sample in a study of cytomegalovirus exposure and HLA in healthy donors. A multiplex PCR was run with 60 Vbeta primers and 13 Jbeta primers. Clones were sequenced by immunoSEQ multiplex PCR, and TCRdb holds only the in-frame ones, with some missing. This table has around 100,000 clones, over 65% appearing once. Sequenced: PBMCs. Receptors originate from a man aged 25 to 45 in good health and CMV-seronegative.

The chain carries TRBV4-2 and TRBJ1-4; 7 nucleotides align to TRBD1. The trim removed 3 bases at V and 7 bases at J, leaving 8 bases unmatched. Germline V gene data show CDR1 as LGHNA and CDR2 as YNFKEQ. The CDR3 sequence is 15 residues long. CDR3 coding DNA: TGTGCCAGCAGCCAGGAACAGGGGATCGTTGAAAAACTGTTTTTT. It codes for CASSQEQGIVEKLFF.

This clone appeared a few times. The chain has TRBV7-8 and TRBJ1-6; 10 nucleotides match TRBD1. In germline, CDR1 is SGHVS, CDR2 FQNEAQ. This CDR3 is built from 15 residues. The V segment lost 5 bases and the J segment 8 bases; nucleotides outside the gene matches: 6. Written as DNA, the CDR3 is TGTGCCAGCAGCACCCGGACAGGGGGGGATTCACCCCTCCACTTT. It translates to CASSTRTGGDSPLHF.

This clone has only one observation. The chain couples TRBV28 to TRBJ2-5; 8 nucleotides agree with TRBD1. The CDR3 is 17 residues long. Losses at the gene ends were 3 bases for V and 2 bases for J; bases not matched to a gene: 11. Per germline, CDR1 MDHEN and CDR2 SYDVKM. This chain's CDR3 is CASSFGWGQARQETQYF. CDR3 in DNA: TGTGCCAGCAGTTTTGGTTGGGGACAGGCCCGACAAGAGACCCAGTACTTC. Based on the CDR3 plus reference TRBV28 and TRBJ2-5, the full variable domain is DVKVTQSSRYLVKRTGEKVFLECVQDMDHENMFWYRQDPGLGLRLIYFSYDVKMKEKGDIPEGYSVSREKKERFSLILESASTNQTSMYLCASSFGWGQARQETQYFGPGTRLLVL.

This clone was counted a single time. The chain has TRBV30 and TRBJ2-7, with 7 bases aligning to TRBD1. The CDR3 sequence is 15 residues long. V gave up 0 bases and J gave up 2 bases; unmatched junction bases: 7. Per the germline V gene, CDR1 is GTSNPN and CDR2 is SVGIG (reference sequence). This CDR3 is CAWSVGGQGAYEQYF. The CDR3 DNA reads as TGTGCCTGGAGTGTTGGTGGGCAGGGGGCCTACGAGCAGTACTTC.

V and J are TRBV19 and TRBJ1-2; maybe TRBD1 (6 bases). V lost 5 bases to trimming and J lost 7 bases, with 17 bases between them. The CDR3 is 14 residues long. From germline, CDR1 is LNHDA and CDR2 SQIVND (reference sequence). CDR3 sequence (DNA): TGTGCCAGTAGTGAAACCAGGGGTTCCGGTGGCTACACCTTC. Translated, it gives CASSETRGSGGYTF.

This chain joins TRBV7-9 and TRBJ2-5; tentative D call: TRBD1 (6 bases). The CDR3 has 15 residues. Germline V lookup: CDR1 SEHNR, CDR2 FQNEAQ (reference sequence). V was pared by 5 bases and J by 1 base, with 14 bases between. This CDR3 reads CASSGDRNRQETQYF. CDR3 sequence (DNA): TGTGCCAGCAGCGGCGACAGGAATCGCCAAGAGACCCAGTACTTC.

In this sample, this clone turned up once. The chain combines TRBV21-1 with TRBJ2-7; no DNA check was done on the table's D call, TRBD2. TRBV21-1 is annotated as a pseudogene. The CDR3 contains 16 residues. DNA of the CDR3: TGTGCCAGCAGCAAAGTTGGCACTAGCGGGAATAACGAGCAGTACTTC. Its translation is CASSKVGTSGNNEQYF.

The V gene is TRBV29-1, the J gene TRBJ1-2; D unclear. The length of the CDR3 is 12 residues. From germline, CDR1 is SQVTM and CDR2 ANQGSEA. Trimming left V 6 bases short and J 7 bases short, with 15 bases between. The CDR3 DNA follows: TGCAGCGTCGAAAAGGTCCCGGGTGGCTACACCTTC. The encoded protein is CSVEKVPGGYTF.

The sample holds a few counts of this clone. V and J are TRBV29-1 and TRBJ2-5, with a tentative D call TRBD1 (6 bases). The CDR3 runs to 13 residues. V was pared by 6 bases and J by 4 bases, with 15 bases between. Germline lookup yields CDR1 SQVTM and CDR2 ANQGSEA. CDR3 nucleotides: TGCAGCGTCCCGAGGGGGATCGGAGAGACCCAGTACTTC. It translates to CSVPRGIGETQYF. Complete variable domain (other parts from reference TRBV29-1 and TRBJ2-5): SAVISQKPSRDICQRGTSLTIQCQVDSQVTMMFWYRQQPGQSLTLIATANQGSEATYESGFVIDKFPISRPNLTFSTLTVSNMSPEDSSIYLCSVPRGIGETQYFGPGTRLLVL.

The genes are TRBV19 and TRBJ2-5; D may be TRBD1 (6 bases). Between the trimmed V and J ends, which lost 7 bases and 0 bases, there was a span of 15 bases. The CDR3 covers 15 residues. Germline CDR1 is LNHDA and CDR2 is SQIVND (reference sequence). The CDR3 bases are TGTGCCAGTACCGCTGACAGGCTGGACCAAGAGACCCAGTACTTC. This translates into CASTADRLDQETQYF.

This clone was counted between two and nine times. The rearrangement joins TRBV28 to TRBJ2-7, with D possibly TRBD1 on 6 matching bases. The germline CDR1 and CDR2 sequences are MDHEN and SYDVKM. The CDR3 extends over 13 amino acids. Trimming took 3 bases from V and 6 from J, leaving 12 bases between them. The CDR3 region is CASSFLQGREQYF. The CDR3 DNA reads TGTGCCAGCAGTTTTCTACAGGGTCGCGAGCAGTACTTC.

The V gene is TRBV5-1, the J gene TRBJ2-7, with 10 bases matching TRBD2. Germline lookup yields CDR1 SGHRS and CDR2 YFSETQ. V dropped 0 bases and J dropped 2; count of bases not matched to a gene: 11. CDR3 length: 18 amino acids. The CDR3 sequence is CASSLGLAGVVSPYEQYF. CDR3 sequence (DNA): TGCGCCAGCAGCTTGGGGCTAGCGGGGGTTGTTAGCCCCTACGAGCAGTACTTC.

V and J are TRBV29-1 and TRBJ1-2; TRBD1 agrees at 7 bases. J was trimmed by 4 bases and V by 6 bases; bases with no gene match: 8. Germline CDR1 is SQVTM and CDR2 is ANQGSEA. This CDR3 is built from 13 residues. CDR3 coding DNA: TGCAGCGTCCCGACACAGGGGCTCTATGGCTACACCTTC. Protein: CSVPTQGLYGYTF.

This clone came up a few times. This chain joins TRBV30 and TRBJ1-1, with D maybe TRBD1 (6 bases). The CDR3 is 11 residues long. The V and J ends lost 3 bases and 7 bases respectively, with 9 bases between them. The germline gives CDR1 GTSNPN, CDR2 SVGIG (reference sequence). This CDR3 is CAWSLQGEAFF. The CDR3, as DNA: TGTGCCTGGAGCCTACAGGGTGAAGCTTTCTTT.

This clone was seen just once. This sequence joins TRBV18 and TRBJ2-7; D ambiguous. Germline loops: CDR1 KGHSH, CDR2 LQKENI. V was pared by 3 bases and J by 4 bases, with 10 bases between. The CDR3 runs to 13 residues. This chain's CDR3 is CASSPEPRYEQYF. The CDR3 nucleotides read TGTGCCAGCTCACCGGAGCCCAGATACGAGCAGTACTTC.

The chain combines TRBV30 with TRBJ1-1; weak D call: TRBD1 (5 bases). The CDR3 contains 14 residues. Between the trimmed V and J ends, which lost 3 bases and 1 base, there was a span of 12 bases. Per the germline V gene, CDR1 is GTSNPN and CDR2 is SVGIG (reference sequence). The CDR3 coding sequence is TGTGCCTGGAGAGGTGGGGCCGAGAACACTGAAGCTTTCTTT. This translates into CAWRGGAENTEAFF.

The chain employs TRBV2 and TRBJ1-6, with D unclear. CDR3 length: 15 residues. V was pared by 11 bases and J by 10 bases, with 24 bases between. The germline gives CDR1 SNHLY, CDR2 FYNNEI. The CDR3 spells CAGGRTGSTGSPLHF. The CDR3 DNA sequence: TGTGCCGGAGGCAGGACGGGATCAACGGGGTCACCCCTCCACTTT.

The J gene is TRBJ1-5, the V gene TRBV30, with D maybe TRBD1 (6 bases). Trimming took off 1 base at V and 6 bases at J, with 13 bases between the two ends. CDR1 is GTSNPN, CDR2 SVGIG, per germline (reference sequence). This CDR3 spans 14 amino acids. CDR3 residues: CAWSGGQGSQPQHF. The CDR3 DNA follows: TGTGCCTGGAGTGGGGGGCAGGGCAGTCAGCCCCAGCATTTT.

This sequence joins TRBV6-5 and TRBJ1-1; TRBD1 might be the D (6 bases). The germline CDR1 and CDR2 sequences are MNHEY and SVGAGI. Trimming removed 8 bases at V and 2 bases at J, with 12 bases between. CDR3 length: 13 residues. This CDR3 is CASSGDTNTEAFF. The DNA for the CDR3 is TGTGCCAGCTCCGGGGACACTAACACTGAAGCTTTCTTT.

In its sample, this clone was seen a few times. The chain couples TRBV19 to TRBJ2-5; D is perhaps TRBD1 (6 bases). Germline CDR1 and CDR2: LNHDA and SQIVND (reference sequence). CDR3 size: 14 residues. V was cut by 7 bases and J by 3 bases, with 15 bases left in between. CDR3 sequence (DNA): TGTGCCAGTAAAAAGACAGGCAAAAAAGAGACCCAGTACTTC. Translated: CASKKTGKKETQYF.

The rearrangement joins TRBV5-1 to TRBJ2-7, with TRBD2 matching 11 bases. The germline CDR1 and CDR2 sequences are SGHRS and YFSETQ. The CDR3 totals 15 residues. J lost 3 bases, V lost 3 bases, and 5 bases had no gene match. The DNA for the CDR3 is TGCGCCAGCAGCTGGGGGACTAGCGGCAACTACGAGCAGTACTTC. Encoded protein: CASSWGTSGNYEQYF. Full variable domain (remainder filled in from reference TRBV5-1 and TRBJ2-7): KAGVTQTPRYLIKTRGQQVTLSCSPISGHRSVSWYQQTPGQGLQFLFEYFSETQRNKGNFPGRFSGRQFSNSRSEMNVSTLELGDSALYLCASSWGTSGNYEQYFGPGTRLTVT.

The rearrangement uses TRBV6-6 and TRBJ2-7, with a tentative D call TRBD1 (6 bases). Germline lookup yields CDR1 MNHNY and CDR2 SVGAGI (reference sequence). Trimming took 5 bases from V and 3 from J, leaving 11 bases between them. The CDR3 runs to 13 residues. CDR3 residues: CASSRGQYYEQYF. The CDR3 DNA is TGTGCCAGCAGTCGCGGACAGTACTACGAGCAGTACTTC.

The chain employs TRBV7-9 and TRBJ2-1; weak D call: TRBD2 (6 bases). There are 12 residues in the CDR3. The germline gives CDR1 SEHNR, CDR2 FQNEAQ (reference sequence). Trimming took off 5 bases at V and 10 bases at J, with 12 bases between the two ends. The DNA for the CDR3 is TGTGCCAGCAGCACTAGCCCCAAGGAGCAGTTCTTC. This gives the protein CASSTSPKEQFF.

V gene TRBV18 combines with J gene TRBJ2-7; TRBD2 matches at 16 bases. The V and J ends lost 8 bases and 0 bases, in that order; junction bases with no gene match: 16. This CDR3 is built from 20 residues. Germline V gene data show CDR1 as KGHSH and CDR2 as LQKENI. The CDR3 sequence is CASQERGTSGGAPSSYEQYF. Here the CDR3 DNA reads TGTGCCAGCCAAGAAAGAGGGACTAGCGGGGGGGCCCCGAGCTCCTACGAGCAGTACTTC.

The chain carries TRBV19 and TRBJ1-2; 7 bases agree with TRBD1. The CDR3 is 13 amino acids. V shed 4 bases and J 5 bases; nucleotides not matched to a gene: 4. Germline CDR1 reads LNHDA; CDR2 reads SQIVND (reference sequence). The CDR3 coding sequence is TGTGCCAGTAGTAGGACAGGAGGGTATGGCTACACCTTC. It specifies CASSRTGGYGYTF.

Only a few counts were recorded for this clone. CDR3 nucleotide sequence: TGTGCCAGCAGCGTAGCTACTGGTAACACTGAAGCTTTCTTT. This codes for CASSVATGNTEAFF. J is TRBJ1-1 and V is TRBV9; D remains ambiguous. The germline CDR1 and CDR2 sequences are SGDLS and YYNGEE. CDR3 length equals 14 residues. Trimming took 0 bases from V and 2 from J, leaving 8 bases between them.

This chain connects TRBV4-2 to TRBJ2-7; 7 bases match TRBD2. V shed 3 bases, J shed 4 bases, and the junction held 3 bases outside the gene matches. Germline V gene data show CDR1 as LGHNA and CDR2 as YNFKEQ. The length of the CDR3 is 13 residues. CDR3: CASSHGTTYEQYF. The CDR3 nucleotides read TGTGCCAGCAGCCACGGGACTACTTACGAGCAGTACTTC.